The 14 T cell receptor beta chains presented below share a single source sample, sequenced in a study of CD8 T cells in ankylosing spondylitis. MiXCR, applied by TCRdb to the 5' RACE reads, yields one record per CDR3 protein. Among 200,000 to 300,000 distinct CDR3 sequences listed, approximately 30% were seen once. The sequenced sample consisted of blood, either unsorted or a sorted T cell fraction (not recorded which). The receptor source for this set is a male donor with ankylosing spondylitis or in good health (not recorded which).

The chain couples TRBV9 to TRBJ2-7, with D possibly TRBD2 on 5 matching bases. The CDR3 runs 13 residues. Trimming left V 3 bases short and J 4 bases short, with 11 bases between. Germline CDR1 reads SGDLS; CDR2 reads YYNGEE. The CDR3 here is CASSDRTGYEQYF. In DNA, the CDR3 is TGTGCCAGCAGCGATCGGACGGGATACGAGCAGTACTTC.

V gene TRBV7-6 combines with J gene TRBJ2-3, with unresolved D. V was pared by 5 bases and J by 2 bases, with 14 bases between. Looked up from germline, CDR1 is SGHVS and CDR2 is FNYEAQ. The CDR3 is made up of 15 amino acids. The CDR3 loop is CASSPTSKNTDTQYF. The CDR3 nucleotides read TGTGCCAGCAGCCCGACCTCCAAAAACACAGATACGCAGTATTTT.

This CDR3 is CASSYSGLAGGDTQYF. In DNA, the CDR3 is TGTGCCAGCAGTTACTCGGGCCTAGCGGGGGGTGATACGCAGTATTTT. V gene TRBV6-5 combines with J gene TRBJ2-3, with 11 bases matching TRBD2. CDR3 length: 16 amino acids. V shed 0 bases and J 6 bases; nucleotides not matched to a gene: 5. Per the germline V gene, CDR1 is MNHEY and CDR2 is SVGAGI.

The rearrangement uses TRBV28 and TRBJ2-1; D might be TRBD1 (5 bases). This CDR3 has 15 amino acids. Germline V gene lookup returns CDR1 MDHEN and CDR2 SYDVKM. V lost 3 bases and J 0 bases, leaving 9 bases between the germline ends. As DNA, the CDR3 is TGTGCCAGCAGTTTTCGACAGAGCTCCTACAATGAGCAGTTCTTC. As protein: CASSFRQSSYNEQFF. Supplemented by reference TRBV28 and TRBJ2-1, the full variable domain reads DVKVTQSSRYLVKRTGEKVFLECVQDMDHENMFWYRQDPGLGLRLIYFSYDVKMKEKGDIPEGYSVSREKKERFSLILESASTNQTSMYLCASSFRQSSYNEQFFGPGTRLTVL.

The chain joins TRBV7-2 to TRBJ2-7, with D perhaps matching TRBD2 (6 bases). The CDR3 extends over 16 amino acids. Germline assignment: CDR1 SGHTA and CDR2 FQGNSA. The ends were cut back, 2 bases at V and 4 bases at J, with 18 bases in the middle. The CDR3 is CASSLWDLGSEYEQYF. In DNA form, the CDR3 reads TGTGCCAGCAGCTTATGGGACTTAGGTTCCGAATACGAGCAGTACTTC.

The table lists this clonotype with a few counts. The rearrangement links TRBV20-1 to TRBJ2-1, with D tentatively TRBD1 (6 bases). Trimming pared 0 bases from V and 12 bases from J, leaving 12 bases between. This CDR3 has 12 amino acids. Per germline, CDR1 DFQATT and CDR2 SNEGSKA (reference sequence). The CDR3 reads CSAREDRFGQFF. The CDR3 nucleotides are TGCAGTGCTAGAGAAGACAGGTTCGGGCAGTTCTTC.

The chain has TRBV4-1 and TRBJ1-5; a weak D match, TRBD1 (5 bases). CDR1 is MGHRA, CDR2 YSYEKL, per germline. This CDR3 has 16 amino acids. The germline V and J ends were trimmed by 0 bases and 6 bases, with 15 bases remaining between them. CDR3 loop: CASSQESGATGQPQHF. The CDR3 coding sequence is TGCGCCAGCAGCCAAGAATCCGGGGCCACTGGTCAGCCCCAGCATTTT.

The chain couples TRBV25-1 to TRBJ2-4, with 7 bases aligning to TRBD1. Germline V CDR1 and CDR2: MGHDK, SYGVNS. This CDR3 has 15 residues. V lost 2 bases and J lost 11; bases outside the gene matches: 12. The CDR3 region has the DNA TGTGCCAGCAGTGAAAACCGGGACAGCGGTAACCTTCAGTACTTC. It translates to CASSENRDSGNLQYF.

This clonotype has just a few counts. The CDR3 DNA reads as TGCAGTGCTAGTCCCCACAGGGGTAGCAATCAGCCCCAGCATTTT. This sequence encodes CSASPHRGSNQPQHF. The rearrangement links TRBV20-1 to TRBJ1-5, with 7 bases matching TRBD1. CDR1 DFQATT and CDR2 SNEGSKA come from the germline V gene (reference sequence). The J segment lost 0 bases and the V segment lost 3 bases, leaving 5 bases of the junction unmatched. This CDR3 contains 15 residues.

The chain couples TRBV24-1 to TRBJ2-5; TRBD1 matches at 9 bases. This CDR3 region has 15 residues. Trimming cost V 4 bases and J 7 bases; bases outside gene matches: 9. Germline values: CDR1 KGHDR, CDR2 SFDVKD. The chain's CDR3 is CATSEGGTGRRTQYF. The CDR3 nucleotides are TGTGCCACCAGTGAGGGGGGGACAGGGCGGCGGACCCAGTACTTC.

This clonotype has a handful of counts. J is TRBJ1-1 and V is TRBV12-3 or TRBV12-4; no reliable D call. There are 11 residues in the CDR3. Trimming stripped 4 bases from V and 4 bases from J, with 4 bases between. The CDR3 DNA reads as TGTGCCAGCAGTTCGAGCACTGAAGCTTTCTTT. This codes for CASSSSTEAFF.

The chain employs TRBV6-5 and TRBJ2-7, with D perhaps being TRBD1 or TRBD2 (5 bases each). This CDR3 is 14 amino acids long. V dropped 0 bases and J dropped 1 base, with 7 bases sitting between them. CDR1 MNHEY and CDR2 SVGAGI come from the germline V gene. The CDR3 DNA sequence: TGTGCCAGCAGTTACTCGGGGGAGTCCTACGAGCAGTACTTC. It is translated as CASSYSGESYEQYF.

The chain links TRBV12-3 or TRBV12-4 to TRBJ2-1; maybe TRBD1 (6 bases). V was trimmed by 6 bases and J by 2 bases, leaving 23 bases between them. The CDR3 runs to 18 residues. CDR3: CASRGAGVAVGAYNEQFF. As DNA, the CDR3 is TGTGCCAGCAGAGGGGCAGGGGTCGCGGTCGGGGCCTACAATGAGCAGTTCTTC.

This clonotype was seen a handful of times. The gene calls are TRBV15 and TRBJ1-2, with D possibly TRBD1 on 6 matching bases. Trimming stripped 4 bases from V and 6 bases from J, with 18 bases between. This CDR3 comprises 15 residues. Germline lookup yields CDR1 LNHNV and CDR2 YYDKDF (reference sequence). CDR3 DNA: TGTGCCACCAGCAAAGGCACAGGGACGGATGATGGCTACACCTTC. It is translated as CATSKGTGTDDGYTF.